This paragraph covers one T cell receptor (beta chain) sequence. The target antigen is unknown. The data stem from a study of graft-versus-host responses after intestinal transplantation. At the level of the study: Each recipient received anti-thymocyte globulin induction, then tacrolimus and steroids for 3 to 4 years.

The method was immunoSEQ multiplex PCR; TCRdb's version includes in-frame clones alone and lacks a portion of them. The sample carries about 830 clones, 85% to 90% recorded once. Points from the study as a whole: Declines in HvG clones occurring early post-transplant were associated with peak circulating GvH clone levels. Detected in recipient marrow were GvH clones, some of which were first observed in ileum or blood.

The graft tissue was processed, and this released both intraepithelial and lamina propria lymphocytes. The V end was cut by 3 bases, the J end by 2 bases, with 17 bases between. The CDR3 runs to 16 residues. Germline values: CDR1 LNHDA, CDR2 SQIVND (reference sequence). Sequenced here: ileum tissue, sampled 21 to 22 days after intestinal transplant. This receptor was identified in a human patient who received an intestinal transplant, so some T cells may come from the graft donor. The chain combines TRBV19 with TRBJ2-7; D remains ambiguous. CDR3 DNA sequence: TGTGCCAGTAGTATGACTTTGCACAGCTCTACCTACGAGCAGTACTTC. This sequence encodes CASSMTLHSSTYEQYF. Based on the CDR3 plus reference TRBV19 and TRBJ2-7, the full variable domain is DGGITQSPKYLFRKEGQNVTLSCEQNLNHDAMYWYRQDPGQGLRLIYYSQIVNDFQKGDIAEGYSVSREKKESFPLTVTSAQKNPTAFYLCASSMTLHSSTYEQYFGPGTRLTVT.